A few counts support the clone carrying this T cell receptor (beta chain). RNA was extracted and reverse transcribed into cDNA as the sequencing template. Only in-frame clones appear in the TCRdb table, and some are missing; sequencing was by immunoSEQ multiplex PCR. The sample records over 150,000 clones, about three fifths being singletons. Treatment denoted: oral pan-JAK inhibitor, 5-10 mg twice daily. This sample was included in a study of CD8+ T cells in alopecia areata. V gave up 3 bases and J gave up 3 bases; unmatched junction bases: 11. CDR1 is GTSNPN and CDR2 is SVGIG in the germline V gene (reference sequence). CDR3 length: 15 residues.

This chain connects TRBV30 to TRBJ2-7; 7 positions match TRBD1. The sequenced sample was CD8+ T cells sorted from blood, obtained at week 24, from a patient treated with tofacitinib. The sequence was obtained from a human donor with alopecia areata. CDR3 nucleotide sequence: TGTGCCTGGAGCCTACCGTTGACAGGGATCTACGAGCAGTACTTC. Translation gives CAWSLPLTGIYEQYF.